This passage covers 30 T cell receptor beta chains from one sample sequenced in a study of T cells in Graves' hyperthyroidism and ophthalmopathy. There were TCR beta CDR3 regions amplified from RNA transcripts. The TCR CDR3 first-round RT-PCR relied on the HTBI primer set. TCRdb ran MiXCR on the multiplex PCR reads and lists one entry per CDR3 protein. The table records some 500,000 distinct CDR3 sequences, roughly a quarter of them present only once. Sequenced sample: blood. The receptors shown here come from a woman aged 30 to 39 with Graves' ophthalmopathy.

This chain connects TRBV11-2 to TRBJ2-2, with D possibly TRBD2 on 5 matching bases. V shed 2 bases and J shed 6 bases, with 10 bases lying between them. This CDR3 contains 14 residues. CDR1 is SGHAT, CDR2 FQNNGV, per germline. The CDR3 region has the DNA TGTGCCAGCAGCTTACTCGCTAGCCCCGGGGAGCTGTTTTTT. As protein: CASSLLASPGELFF. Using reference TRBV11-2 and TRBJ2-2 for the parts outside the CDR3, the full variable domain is EAGVAQSPRYKIIEKRQSVAFWCNPISGHATLYWYQQILGQGPKLLIQFQNNGVVDDSQLPKDRFSAERLKGVDSTLKIQPAKLEDSAVYLCASSLLASPGELFFGEGSRLTVL.

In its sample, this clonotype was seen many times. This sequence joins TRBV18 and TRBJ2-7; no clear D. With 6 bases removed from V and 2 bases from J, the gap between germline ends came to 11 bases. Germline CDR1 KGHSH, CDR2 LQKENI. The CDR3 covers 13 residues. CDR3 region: CASSYGRAYEQYF. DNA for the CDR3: TGTGCCAGCTCTTACGGACGGGCCTACGAGCAGTACTTC.

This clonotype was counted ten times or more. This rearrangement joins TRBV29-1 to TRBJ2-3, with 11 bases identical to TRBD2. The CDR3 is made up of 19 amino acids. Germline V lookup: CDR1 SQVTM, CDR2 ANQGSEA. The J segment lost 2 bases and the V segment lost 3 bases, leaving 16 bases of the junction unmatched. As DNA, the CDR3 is TGCAGCGTTGAGGCTCCCCCCGGGACTAGCGGCGGAAACACAGATACGCAGTATTTT. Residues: CSVEAPPGTSGGNTDTQYF.

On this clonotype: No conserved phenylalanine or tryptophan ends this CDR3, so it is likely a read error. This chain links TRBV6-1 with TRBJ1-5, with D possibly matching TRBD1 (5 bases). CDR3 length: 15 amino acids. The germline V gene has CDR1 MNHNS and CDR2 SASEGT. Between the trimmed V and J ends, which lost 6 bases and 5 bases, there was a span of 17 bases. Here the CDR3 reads CASSRDLRGDQPQHL. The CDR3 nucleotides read TGTGCCAGCAGCCGGGACCTCAGAGGGGATCAGCCCCAGCATTTG.

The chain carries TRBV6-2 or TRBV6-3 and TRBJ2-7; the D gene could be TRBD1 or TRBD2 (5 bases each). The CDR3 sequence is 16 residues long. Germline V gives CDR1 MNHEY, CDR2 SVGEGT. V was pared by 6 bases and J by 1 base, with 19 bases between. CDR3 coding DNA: TGTGCCAGCAGCCCCGGGACGGCAGTTTCTTCCTACGAGCAGTACTTC. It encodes CASSPGTAVSSYEQYF.

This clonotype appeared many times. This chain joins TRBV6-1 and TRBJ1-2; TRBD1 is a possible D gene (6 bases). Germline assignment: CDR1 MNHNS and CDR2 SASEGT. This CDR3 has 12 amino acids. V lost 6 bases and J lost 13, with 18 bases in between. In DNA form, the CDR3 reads TGTGCCAGCAGCCCGCTCCAGGGGATCGTCACCTTC. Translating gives CASSPLQGIVTF.

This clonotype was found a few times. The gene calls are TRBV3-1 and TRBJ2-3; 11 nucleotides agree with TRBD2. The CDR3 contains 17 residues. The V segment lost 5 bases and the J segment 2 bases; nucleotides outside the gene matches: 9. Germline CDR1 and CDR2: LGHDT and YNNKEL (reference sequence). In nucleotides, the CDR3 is TGTGCCAGCAGCTCCACTAGCGGGGGCCCGCCCACAGATACGCAGTATTTT. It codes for CASSSTSGGPPTDTQYF.

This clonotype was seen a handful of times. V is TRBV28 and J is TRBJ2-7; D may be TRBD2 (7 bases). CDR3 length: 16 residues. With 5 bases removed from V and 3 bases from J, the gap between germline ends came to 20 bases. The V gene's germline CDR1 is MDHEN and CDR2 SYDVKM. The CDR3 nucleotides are TGTGCCAGCAGTGTAACAGGGTTGGGAGGGATCTACGAGCAGTACTTC. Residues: CASSVTGLGGIYEQYF.

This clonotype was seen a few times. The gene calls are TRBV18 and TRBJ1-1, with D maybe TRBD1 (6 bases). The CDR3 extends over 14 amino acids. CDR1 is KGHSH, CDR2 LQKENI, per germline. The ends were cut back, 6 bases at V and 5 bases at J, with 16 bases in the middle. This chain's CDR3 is CASSRGVDGTEAFF. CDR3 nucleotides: TGTGCCAGCTCTAGGGGGGTCGATGGGACTGAAGCTTTCTTT.

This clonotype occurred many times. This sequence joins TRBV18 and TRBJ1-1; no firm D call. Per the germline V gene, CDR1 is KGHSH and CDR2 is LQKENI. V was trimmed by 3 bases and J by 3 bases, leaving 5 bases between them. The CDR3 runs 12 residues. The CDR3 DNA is TGTGCCAGCTCACCTGCGGACACTGAAGCTTTCTTT. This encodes CASSPADTEAFF.

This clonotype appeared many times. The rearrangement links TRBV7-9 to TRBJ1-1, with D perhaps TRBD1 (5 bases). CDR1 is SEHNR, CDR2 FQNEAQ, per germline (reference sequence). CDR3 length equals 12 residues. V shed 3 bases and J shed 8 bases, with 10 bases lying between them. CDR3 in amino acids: CASSFDSYEAFF. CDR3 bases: TGTGCCAGCAGCTTCGACAGCTACGAAGCTTTCTTT.

CDR3 DNA: TGTGCCAGCAGTCAACCCGGGCAGGGAGGGAACTATGGCTACACCTTC. Its translation is CASSQPGQGGNYGYTF. This rearrangement joins TRBV28 to TRBJ1-2, with D possibly matching TRBD1 (5 bases). V was trimmed by 5 bases and J by 2 bases, leaving 18 bases between them. The germline gives CDR1 MDHEN, CDR2 SYDVKM. CDR3 size: 16 residues.

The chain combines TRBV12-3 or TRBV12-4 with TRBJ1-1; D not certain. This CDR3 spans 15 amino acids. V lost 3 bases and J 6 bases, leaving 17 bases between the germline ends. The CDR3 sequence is CASSLWGGSSSEAFF. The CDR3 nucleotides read TGTGCCAGCAGTTTGTGGGGAGGAAGTAGTTCTGAAGCTTTCTTT.

As DNA, the CDR3 is TGTGCCAGTAGAAAACAGAGCATGAACACTGAAGCTTTCTTT. It translates to CASRKQSMNTEAFF. The V call is TRBV19, the J call TRBJ1-1; no clear D. Germline CDR1 reads LNHDA; CDR2 reads SQIVND (reference sequence). The CDR3 sequence is 14 residues long. V shed 6 bases and J shed 0 bases, with 11 bases lying between them.

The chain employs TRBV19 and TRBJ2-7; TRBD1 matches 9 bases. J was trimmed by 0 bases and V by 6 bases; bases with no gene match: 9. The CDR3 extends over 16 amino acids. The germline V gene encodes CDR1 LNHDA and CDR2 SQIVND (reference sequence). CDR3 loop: CASSPLGTGNSYEQYF. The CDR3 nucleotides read TGTGCCAGTAGCCCGCTAGGGACAGGGAACTCCTACGAGCAGTACTTC.

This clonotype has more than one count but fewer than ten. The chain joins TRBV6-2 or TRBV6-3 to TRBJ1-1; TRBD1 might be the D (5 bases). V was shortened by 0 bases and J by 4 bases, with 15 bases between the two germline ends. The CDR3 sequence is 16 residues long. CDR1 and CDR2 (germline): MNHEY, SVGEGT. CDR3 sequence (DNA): TGTGCCAGCAGTTACTCAGGGGCGAAGGCCGGCACTGAAGCTTTCTTT. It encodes CASSYSGAKAGTEAFF.

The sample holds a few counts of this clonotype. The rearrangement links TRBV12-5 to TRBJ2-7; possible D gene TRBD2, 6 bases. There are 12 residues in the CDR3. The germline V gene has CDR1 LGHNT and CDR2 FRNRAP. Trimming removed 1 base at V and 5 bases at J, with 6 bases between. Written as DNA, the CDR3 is TGTGCTAGTGGTTTGGGGGGGGACGAGCAGTACTTC. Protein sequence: CASGLGGDEQYF.

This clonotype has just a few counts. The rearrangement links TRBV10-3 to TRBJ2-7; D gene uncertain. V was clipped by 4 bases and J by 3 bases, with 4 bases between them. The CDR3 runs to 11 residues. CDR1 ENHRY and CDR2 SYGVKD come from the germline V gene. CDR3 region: CAISGDYEQYF. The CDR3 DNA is TGTGCCATCAGTGGAGACTACGAGCAGTACTTC.

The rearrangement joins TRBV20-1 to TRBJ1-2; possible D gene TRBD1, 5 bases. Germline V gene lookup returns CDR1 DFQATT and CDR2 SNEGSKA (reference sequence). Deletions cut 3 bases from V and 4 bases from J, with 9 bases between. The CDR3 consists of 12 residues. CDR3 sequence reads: CSASPRAYGYTF. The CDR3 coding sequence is TGCAGTGCTAGCCCCAGGGCCTATGGCTACACCTTC.

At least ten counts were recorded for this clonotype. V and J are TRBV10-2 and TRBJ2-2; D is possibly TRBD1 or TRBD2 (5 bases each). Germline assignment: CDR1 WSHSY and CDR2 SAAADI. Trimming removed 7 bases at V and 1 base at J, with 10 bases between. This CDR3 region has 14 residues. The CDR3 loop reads CASKRDGNTGELFF. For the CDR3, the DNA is TGCGCCAGCAAGAGGGACGGGAACACCGGGGAGCTGTTTTTT.

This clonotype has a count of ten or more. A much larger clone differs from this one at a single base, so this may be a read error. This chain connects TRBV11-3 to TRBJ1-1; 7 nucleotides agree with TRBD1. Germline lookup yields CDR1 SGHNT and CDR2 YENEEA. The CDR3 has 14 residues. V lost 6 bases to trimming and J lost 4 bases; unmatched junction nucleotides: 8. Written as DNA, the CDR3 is TGTGCCAGCAGTAAGGGGGCCTTTGGCACTGAAGCTTTCTTT. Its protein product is CASSKGAFGTEAFF.

The CDR3 DNA is TGTGCCAGCTCTCTGGGTCACAATCAGCCCCAGCATTTT. Translation gives CASSLGHNQPQHF. The chain couples TRBV30 to TRBJ1-5; no clear D. Trimming left V 8 bases short and J 3 bases short, with 14 bases between. This CDR3 has 13 residues. The germline V gene encodes CDR1 GTSNPN and CDR2 SVGIG (reference sequence).

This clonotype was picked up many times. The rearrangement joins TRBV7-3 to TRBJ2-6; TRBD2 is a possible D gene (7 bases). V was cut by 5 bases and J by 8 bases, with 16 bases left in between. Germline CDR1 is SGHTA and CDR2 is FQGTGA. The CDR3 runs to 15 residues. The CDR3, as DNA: TGTGCCAGCAGCCCCTTAGAGGGGGGGTCCAACGTCCTGACTTTC. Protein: CASSPLEGGSNVLTF.

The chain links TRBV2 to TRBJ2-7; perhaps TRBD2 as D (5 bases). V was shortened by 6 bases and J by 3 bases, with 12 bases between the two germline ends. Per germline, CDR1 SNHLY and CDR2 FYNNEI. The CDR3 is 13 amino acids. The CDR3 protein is CASRAQTNYEQYF. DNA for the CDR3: TGTGCCAGCAGGGCCCAGACTAACTACGAGCAGTACTTC.

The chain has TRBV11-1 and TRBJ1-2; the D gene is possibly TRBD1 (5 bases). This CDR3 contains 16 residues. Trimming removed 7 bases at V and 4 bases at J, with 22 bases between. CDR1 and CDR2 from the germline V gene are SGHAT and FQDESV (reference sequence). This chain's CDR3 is CASTPRGGTGSYGYTF. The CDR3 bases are TGTGCCAGCACCCCGCGCGGGGGGACTGGTAGCTATGGCTACACCTTC. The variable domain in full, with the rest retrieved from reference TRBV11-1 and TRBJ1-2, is EAEVAQSPRYKITEKSQAVAFWCDPISGHATLYWYRQILGQGPELLVQFQDESVVDDSQLPKDRFSAERLKGVDSTLKIQPAELGDSAMYLCASTPRGGTGSYGYTFGSGTRLTVV.

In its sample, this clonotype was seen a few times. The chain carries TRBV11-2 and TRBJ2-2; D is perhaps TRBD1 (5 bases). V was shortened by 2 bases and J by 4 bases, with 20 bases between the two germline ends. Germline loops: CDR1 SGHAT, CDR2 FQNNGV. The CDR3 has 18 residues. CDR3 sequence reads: CASSLYRGAGLVTGELFF. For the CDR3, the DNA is TGTGCCAGCAGCTTATATAGAGGAGCAGGGCTTGTCACCGGGGAGCTGTTTTTT.

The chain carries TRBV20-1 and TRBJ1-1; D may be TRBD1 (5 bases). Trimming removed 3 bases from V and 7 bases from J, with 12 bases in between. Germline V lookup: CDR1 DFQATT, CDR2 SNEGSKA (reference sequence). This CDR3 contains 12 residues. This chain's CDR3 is CSARPDRIEAFF. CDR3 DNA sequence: TGCAGTGCTAGGCCAGACAGAATTGAAGCTTTCTTT.

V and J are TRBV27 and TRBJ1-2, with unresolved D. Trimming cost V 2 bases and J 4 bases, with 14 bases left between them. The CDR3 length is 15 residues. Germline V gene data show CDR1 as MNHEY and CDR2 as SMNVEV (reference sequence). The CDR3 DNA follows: TGTGCCAGCAGTTTAGGCGACGGGCGGGCCTATGGCTACACCTTC. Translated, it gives CASSLGDGRAYGYTF.

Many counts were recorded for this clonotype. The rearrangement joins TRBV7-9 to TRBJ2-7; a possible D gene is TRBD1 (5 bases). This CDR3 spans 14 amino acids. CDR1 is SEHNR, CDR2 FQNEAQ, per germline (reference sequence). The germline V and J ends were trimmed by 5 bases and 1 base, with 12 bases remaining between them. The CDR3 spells CASSPQTDSYEQYF. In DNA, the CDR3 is TGTGCCAGCAGCCCACAGACAGATTCCTACGAGCAGTACTTC.

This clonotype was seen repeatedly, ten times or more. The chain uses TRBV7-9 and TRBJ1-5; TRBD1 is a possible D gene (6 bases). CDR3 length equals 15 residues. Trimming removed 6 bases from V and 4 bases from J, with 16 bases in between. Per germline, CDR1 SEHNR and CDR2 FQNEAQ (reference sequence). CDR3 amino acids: CASSHREGGNQPQHF. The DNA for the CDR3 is TGTGCCAGCAGTCACAGGGAGGGTGGGAATCAGCCCCAGCATTTT. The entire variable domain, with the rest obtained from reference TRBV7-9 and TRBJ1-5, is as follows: DTGVSQNPRHKITKRGQNVTFRCDPISEHNRLYWYRQTLGQGPEFLTYFQNEAQLEKSRLLSDRFSAERPKGSFSTLEIQRTEQGDSAMYLCASSHREGGNQPQHFGDGTRLSIL.